This T cell receptor beta chain was sequenced in a study of prognosis after radiotherapy for stage I lung cancer. Across the whole study: About 15 patients had newly diagnosed primary stage I lung tumors, and about 5 had oligometastatic NSCLC after surgical resection of the primary tumor.

CDR3 length: 14 residues. Trimming stripped 9 bases from V and 7 bases from J, with 18 bases between. Germline V CDR1 and CDR2: KGHDR, SFDVKD. Multiplex PCR, run in two rounds, amplified TCR beta CDR3 from genomic DNA. Used in first-round PCR were primers specific to each TRBV and TRBJ gene. TCRdb called the multiplex PCR reads again in MiXCR, with one record for every CDR3 protein. This sample yields tens of thousands of distinct CDR3 sequences, of which approximately 44% are seen a single time; under 35% belongs to the top ten. This clonotype was obtained from a donor at least 50 years old with non-small cell lung cancer. The sample in question was PBMCs, obtained before or after stereotactic body radiation therapy (not recorded which). This chain uses TRBV24-1 with TRBJ1-5; maybe TRBD1 (6 bases). CDR3 DNA: TGTGCCACCGGGGGACATTCTTCGAGCCAGCCCCAGCATTTT. This encodes CATGGHSSSQPQHF.